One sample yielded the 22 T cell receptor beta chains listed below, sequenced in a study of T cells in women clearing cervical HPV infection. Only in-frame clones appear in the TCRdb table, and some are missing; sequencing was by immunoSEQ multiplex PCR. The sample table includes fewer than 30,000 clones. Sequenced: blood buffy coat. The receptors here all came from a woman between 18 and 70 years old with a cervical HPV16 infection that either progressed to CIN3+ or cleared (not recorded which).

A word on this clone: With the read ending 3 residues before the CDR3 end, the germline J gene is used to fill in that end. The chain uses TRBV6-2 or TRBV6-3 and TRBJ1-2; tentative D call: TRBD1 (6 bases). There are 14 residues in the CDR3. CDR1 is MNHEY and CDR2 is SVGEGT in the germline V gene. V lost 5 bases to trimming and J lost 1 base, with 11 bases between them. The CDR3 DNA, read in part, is TGTGCCAGCAGTGACAGGCGCGGTAACTATGGC. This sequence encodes CASSDRRGNYG. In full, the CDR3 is CASSDRRGNYGYTF.

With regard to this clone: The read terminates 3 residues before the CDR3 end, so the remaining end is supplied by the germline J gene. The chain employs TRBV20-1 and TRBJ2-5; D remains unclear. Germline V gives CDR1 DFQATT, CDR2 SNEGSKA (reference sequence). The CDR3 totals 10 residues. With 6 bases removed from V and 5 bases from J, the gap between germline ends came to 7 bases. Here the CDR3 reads CSAGIETQYF. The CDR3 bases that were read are TGCAGTGCCGGTATTGAGACC.

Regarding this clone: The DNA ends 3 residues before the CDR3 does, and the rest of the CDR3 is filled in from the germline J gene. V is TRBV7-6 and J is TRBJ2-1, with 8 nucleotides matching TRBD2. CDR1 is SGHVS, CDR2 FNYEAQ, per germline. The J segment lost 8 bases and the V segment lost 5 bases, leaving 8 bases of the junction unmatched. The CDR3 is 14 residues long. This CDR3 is CASSRLLAADEQFF. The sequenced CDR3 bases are TGTGCCAGCAGCCGCTTACTAGCGGCGGATGAG. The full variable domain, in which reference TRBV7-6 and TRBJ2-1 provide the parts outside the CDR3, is GAGVSQSPRYKVTKRGQDVALRCDPISGHVSLYWYRQALGQGPEFLTYFNYEAQQDKSGLPNDRFSAERPEGSISTLTIQRTEQRDSAMYRCASSRLLAADEQFFGPGTRLTVL.

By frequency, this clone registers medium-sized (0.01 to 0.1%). The CDR3 protein is CASSSYRDYEQYF. The CDR3 bases that were read are TGTGCCAGCAGCTCTTACAGGGACTACGAG. J is TRBJ2-7 and V is TRBV12-3 or TRBV12-4, with D possibly being TRBD1 (6 bases). The read falls 3 residues short of the CDR3 end, and the missing part is taken from the germline J gene. V was trimmed by 6 bases and J by 3 bases, leaving 12 bases between them. This CDR3 has 13 amino acids.

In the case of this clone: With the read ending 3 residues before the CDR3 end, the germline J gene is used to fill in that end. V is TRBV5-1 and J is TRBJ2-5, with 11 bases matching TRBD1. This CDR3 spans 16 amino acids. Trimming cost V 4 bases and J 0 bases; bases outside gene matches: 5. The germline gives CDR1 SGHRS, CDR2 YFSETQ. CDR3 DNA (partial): TGCGCCAGCAGCGGAGGGACAGGGGGGTACCAAGAGACC. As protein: CASSGGTGGYQET. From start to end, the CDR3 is CASSGGTGGYQETQYF.

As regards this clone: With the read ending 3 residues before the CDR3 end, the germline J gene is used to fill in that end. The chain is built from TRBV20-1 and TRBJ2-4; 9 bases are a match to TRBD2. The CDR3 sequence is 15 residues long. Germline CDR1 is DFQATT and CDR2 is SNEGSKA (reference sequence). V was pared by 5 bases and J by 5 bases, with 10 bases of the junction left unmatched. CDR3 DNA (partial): TGCAGTGCTCTGGCGGGGGGGAGGTTGGAAAACATT. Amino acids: CSALAGGRLENI. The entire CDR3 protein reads CSALAGGRLENIQYF.

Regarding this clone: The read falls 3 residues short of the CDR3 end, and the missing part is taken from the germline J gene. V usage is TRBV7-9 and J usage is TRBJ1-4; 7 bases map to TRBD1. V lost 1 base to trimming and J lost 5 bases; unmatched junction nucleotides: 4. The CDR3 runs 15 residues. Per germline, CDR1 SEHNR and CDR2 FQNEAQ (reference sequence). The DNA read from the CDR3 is TGTGCCAGCAGCTTAGACGGGACAGAAAATGAAAAA. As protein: CASSLDGTENEK. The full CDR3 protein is CASSLDGTENEKLFF.

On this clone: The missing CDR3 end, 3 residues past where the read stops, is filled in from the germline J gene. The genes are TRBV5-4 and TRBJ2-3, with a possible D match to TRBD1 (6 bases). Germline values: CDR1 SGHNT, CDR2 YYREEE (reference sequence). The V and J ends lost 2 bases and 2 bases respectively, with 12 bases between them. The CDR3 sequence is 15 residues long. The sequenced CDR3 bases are TGTGCCAGCAGCTTTGGACAGTGGGCCACAGATACG. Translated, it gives CASSFGQWATDT. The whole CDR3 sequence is CASSFGQWATDTQYF.

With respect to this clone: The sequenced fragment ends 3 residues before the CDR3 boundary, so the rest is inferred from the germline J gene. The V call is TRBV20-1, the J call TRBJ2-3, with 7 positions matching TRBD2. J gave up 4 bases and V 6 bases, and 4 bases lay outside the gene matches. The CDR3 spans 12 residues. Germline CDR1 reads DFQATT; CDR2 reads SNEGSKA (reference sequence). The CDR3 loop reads CSAPLAADTQYF. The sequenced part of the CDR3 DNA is TGCAGTGCCCCCCTAGCGGCAGATACG.

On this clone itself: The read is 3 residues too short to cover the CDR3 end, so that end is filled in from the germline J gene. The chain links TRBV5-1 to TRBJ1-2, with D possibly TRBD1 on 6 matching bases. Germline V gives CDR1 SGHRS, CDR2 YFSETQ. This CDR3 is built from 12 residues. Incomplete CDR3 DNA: TGCGCCAGCAGCTTTGGACAGCAGGGC. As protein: CASSFGQQG. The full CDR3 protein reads CASSFGQQGYTF.

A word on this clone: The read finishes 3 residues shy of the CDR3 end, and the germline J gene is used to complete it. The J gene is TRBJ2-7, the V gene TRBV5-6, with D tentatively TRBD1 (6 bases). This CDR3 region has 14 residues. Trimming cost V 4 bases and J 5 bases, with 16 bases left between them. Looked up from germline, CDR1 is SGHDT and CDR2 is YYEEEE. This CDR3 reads CASSRRQVYNEQYF. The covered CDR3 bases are TGTGCCAGCAGCCGACGACAGGTTTACAACGAG.

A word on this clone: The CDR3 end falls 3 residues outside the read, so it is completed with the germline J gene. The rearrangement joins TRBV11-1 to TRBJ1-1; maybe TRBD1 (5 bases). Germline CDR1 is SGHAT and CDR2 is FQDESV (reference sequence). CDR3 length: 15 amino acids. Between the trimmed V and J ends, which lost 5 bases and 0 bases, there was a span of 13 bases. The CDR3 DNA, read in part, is TGTGCCAGCAGCATACCTCAGGGAATGAACACTGAA. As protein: CASSIPQGMNTE. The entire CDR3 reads CASSIPQGMNTEAFF. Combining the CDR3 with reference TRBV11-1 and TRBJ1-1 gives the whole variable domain EAEVAQSPRYKITEKSQAVAFWCDPISGHATLYWYRQILGQGPELLVQFQDESVVDDSQLPKDRFSAERLKGVDSTLKIQPAELGDSAMYLCASSIPQGMNTEAFFGQGTRLTVV.

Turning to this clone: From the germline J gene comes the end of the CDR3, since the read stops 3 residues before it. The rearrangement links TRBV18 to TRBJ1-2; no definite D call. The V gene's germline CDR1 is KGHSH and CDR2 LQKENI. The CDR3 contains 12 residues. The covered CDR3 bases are TGTGCCAGCTCACCGTACGGTAATGAC. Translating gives CASSPYGND. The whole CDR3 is CASSPYGNDYTF. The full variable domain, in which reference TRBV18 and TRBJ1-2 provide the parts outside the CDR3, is NAGVMQNPRHLVRRRGQEARLRCSPMKGHSHVYWYRQLPEEGLKFMVYLQKENIIDESGMPKERFSAEFPKEGPSILRIQQVVRGDSAAYFCASSPYGNDYTFGSGTRLTVV.

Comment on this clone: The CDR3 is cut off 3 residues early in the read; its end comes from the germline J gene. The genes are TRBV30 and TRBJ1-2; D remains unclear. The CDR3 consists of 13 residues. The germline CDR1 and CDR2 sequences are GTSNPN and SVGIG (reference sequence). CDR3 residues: CAWSVRAASGYTF. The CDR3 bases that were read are TGTGCCTGGAGTGTGAGGGCAGCTAGCGGC.

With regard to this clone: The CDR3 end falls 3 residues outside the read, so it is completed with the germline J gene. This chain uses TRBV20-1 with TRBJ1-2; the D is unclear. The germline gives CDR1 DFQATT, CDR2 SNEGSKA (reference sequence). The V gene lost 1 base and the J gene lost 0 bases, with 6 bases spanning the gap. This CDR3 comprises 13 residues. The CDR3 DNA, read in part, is TGCAGTGCTAGAGGGTTAGCTAACTATGGC. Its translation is CSARGLANYG. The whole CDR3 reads CSARGLANYGYTF.

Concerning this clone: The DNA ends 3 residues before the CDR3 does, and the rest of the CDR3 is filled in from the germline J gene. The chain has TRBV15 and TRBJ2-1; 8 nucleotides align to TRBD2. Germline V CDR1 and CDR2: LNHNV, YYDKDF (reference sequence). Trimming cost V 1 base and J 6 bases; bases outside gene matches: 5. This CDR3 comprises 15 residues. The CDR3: CATSRVSGGTNEQFF. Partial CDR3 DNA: TGTGCCACCAGCAGAGTAAGCGGGGGAACCAATGAG.

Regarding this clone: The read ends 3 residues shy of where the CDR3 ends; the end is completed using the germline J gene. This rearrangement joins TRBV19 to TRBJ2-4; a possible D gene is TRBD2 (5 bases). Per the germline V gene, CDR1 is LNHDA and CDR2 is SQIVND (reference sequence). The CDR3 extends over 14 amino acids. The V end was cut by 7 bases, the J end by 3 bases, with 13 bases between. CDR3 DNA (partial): TGTGCCAGTAAATCTCGGGGAGACAAAAACATT. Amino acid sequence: CASKSRGDKNI. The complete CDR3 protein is CASKSRGDKNIQYF.

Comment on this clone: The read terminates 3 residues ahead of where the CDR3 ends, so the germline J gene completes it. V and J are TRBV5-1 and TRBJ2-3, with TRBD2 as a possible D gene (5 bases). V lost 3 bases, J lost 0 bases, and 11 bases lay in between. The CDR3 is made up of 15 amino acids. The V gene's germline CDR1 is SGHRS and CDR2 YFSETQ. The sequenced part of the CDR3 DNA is TGCGCCAGCAGCTCTTCGGGGTCTAGCACAGATACG. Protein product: CASSSSGSSTDT. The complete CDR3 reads CASSSSGSSTDTQYF.

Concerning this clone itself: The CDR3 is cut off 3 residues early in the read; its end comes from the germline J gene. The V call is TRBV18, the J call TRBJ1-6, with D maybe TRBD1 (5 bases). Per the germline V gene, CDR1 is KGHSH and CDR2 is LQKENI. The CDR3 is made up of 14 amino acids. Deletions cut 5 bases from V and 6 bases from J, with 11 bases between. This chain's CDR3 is CASSSRGSNSPLHF. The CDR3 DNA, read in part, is TGTGCCAGCTCAAGCCGGGGGAGTAATTCACCC.

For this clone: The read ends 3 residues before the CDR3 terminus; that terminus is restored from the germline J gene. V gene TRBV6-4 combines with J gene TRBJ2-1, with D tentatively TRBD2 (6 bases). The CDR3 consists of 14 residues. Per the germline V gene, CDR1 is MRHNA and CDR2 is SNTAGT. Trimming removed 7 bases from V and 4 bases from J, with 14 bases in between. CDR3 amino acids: CASKSGLQYNEQFF. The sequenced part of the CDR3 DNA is TGTGCCAGCAAATCGGGACTGCAATACAATGAG.

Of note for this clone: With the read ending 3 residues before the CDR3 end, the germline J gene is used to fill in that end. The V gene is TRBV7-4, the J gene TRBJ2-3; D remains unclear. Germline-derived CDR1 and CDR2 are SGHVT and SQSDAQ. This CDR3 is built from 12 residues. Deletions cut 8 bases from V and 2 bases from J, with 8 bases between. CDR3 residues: CASPGPTDTQYF. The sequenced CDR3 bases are TGTGCCAGCCCGGGTCCCACAGATACG.

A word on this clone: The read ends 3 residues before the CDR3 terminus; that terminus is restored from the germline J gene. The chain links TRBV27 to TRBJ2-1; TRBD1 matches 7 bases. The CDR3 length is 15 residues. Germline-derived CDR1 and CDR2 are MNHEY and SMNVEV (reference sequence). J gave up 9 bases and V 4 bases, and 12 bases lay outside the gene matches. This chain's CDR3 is CASSSPRGAGGEQFF. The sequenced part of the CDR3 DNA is TGTGCCAGCAGTTCGCCTCGGGGAGCAGGGGGTGAG.